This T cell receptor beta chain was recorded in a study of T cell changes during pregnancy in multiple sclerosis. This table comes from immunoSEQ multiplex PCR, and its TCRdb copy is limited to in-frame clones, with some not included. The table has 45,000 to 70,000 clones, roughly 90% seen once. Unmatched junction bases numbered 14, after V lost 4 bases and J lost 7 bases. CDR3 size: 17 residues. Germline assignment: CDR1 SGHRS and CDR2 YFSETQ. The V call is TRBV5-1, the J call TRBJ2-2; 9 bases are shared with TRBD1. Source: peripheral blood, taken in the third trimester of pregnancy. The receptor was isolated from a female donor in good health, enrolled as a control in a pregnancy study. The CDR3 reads CASSTGTGIYIGGELFF. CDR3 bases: TGCGCCAGCAGCACCGGGACAGGGATTTATATCGGCGGGGAGCTGTTTTTT. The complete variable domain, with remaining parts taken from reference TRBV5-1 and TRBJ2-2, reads KAGVTQTPRYLIKTRGQQVTLSCSPISGHRSVSWYQQTPGQGLQFLFEYFSETQRNKGNFPGRFSGRQFSNSRSEMNVSTLELGDSALYLCASSTGTGIYIGGELFFGEGSRLTVL.